This T cell receptor (beta chain) was captured by sequencing in a study of cytomegalovirus exposure and HLA in healthy donors (dated by TCRdb to 2016 to 2017). About the full investigation: An earlier analysis of a few hundred of the donors reported approximately 280 Gb of sequence data and approximately 120 million unique TCR beta sequences obtained from roughly 180 million T cells. An early release that covered 500 to 800 HLA-typed donors contained about 300 gigabases of sequencing data and 70 million to 100 million unique TCR sequences. Among the roughly 400 genotyped donors, 81% belonged to the genetic ancestry cluster associated with self-reported Caucasian donors. The study was designed to test whether signatures of past pathogen exposure could be identified by cataloging public T cell receptors. Using immunosequencing, the study profiled T cell repertoires from about 610 subjects and related those repertoires to cytomegalovirus serostatus. Along with the roughly 710-subject first cohort, a separate validation cohort of over 90 different subjects was used. High-throughput TCR immunosequencing, statistical association of individual TCRs with disease status, and machine learning were combined to predict cytomegalovirus infection status. A later analysis re-examined previously published TCR beta repertoires from about 670 donors and added high-resolution HLA genotyping to investigate patterns of TCR occurrence. Rather than using new phenotypic data, the later analysis identified candidate immune exposures from TCR beta sequences and from how often those sequences occurred across donors. To decide whether each TCR beta V gene segment behaved as functional or pseudogenic, an earlier analysis of over 500 of the donors relied on high-throughput TCR beta sequencing. Alongside the repertoire data, information on donor age, sex, ethnicity and CMV serostatus was compiled. Genome-wide SNP genotypes for about 65% of the 666 donors were used in a later genetic analysis, which treated that subset as a discovery cohort. All discovery cohort repertoires had been generated using a single sequencing platform. HLA typing covered class I and class II loci at four-digit resolution. Typing coverage varied by locus: 629-630 donors for A, B, C, DRB1 and DQB1; under 550 for DQA1; nearly 610 for DPA1; fewer than 480 for DPB1. Because of strong linkage in the cohort, roughly five DR-DQ haplotypes were treated as single units for association and clustering. On average, roughly 240,000 unique TCR beta nucleotide sequences were sequenced per donor among 398 genotyped donors of the cohort, with roughly 18% of those sequences being non-productive. Broad study findings and their caveats: According to the authors, the approach could potentially be generalized to other disease states and immunological phenotypes. In a later analysis, most CMV-associated TCR beta chains were found to appear HLA-restricted, with HLA associations seemingly driven largely by CMV exposure. In the study, around 150 TCR beta chains were listed as associated with cytomegalovirus. In a later analysis, the rate of TCR association differed among HLA loci, with DRB1 alleles having the most associated TCRs and HLA-C alleles having the fewest. Correlated functional status among segregating V segments might be attributable to linkage disequilibrium, but an unknown experimental factor could not be ruled out. While some public TCRs were present in many individuals, most TCR sequences turned up only very rarely across donors. When HLA alleles, especially DR and DQ, strongly co-occurred, attributing TCR associations to individual alleles was difficult. For the cohort, immune exposure information was limited to CMV serostatus. Compared with the approximately 670-donor mean, donors in an Asian-associated ancestry cluster had fewer N-insertions in productive TCRs, according to a later genetic analysis. In an earlier analysis of 450 to 750 of the donors, most TCR beta V segments appeared in productive rearrangements about 87% or about 30% of the time, broadly matching IMGT annotations. Because some donors lacked HLA typing at each locus, the association tests relied only on the typed subset. Because counts were too low, more than 15 rarely observed V segments, including chromosome 9 orphons, were left out of the earlier analysis of 500 to 750 of the donors. A group of highly shared sequence variants was considered likely to be a technical artifact of the sequencing pipeline. An association between a missense DCLRE1C variant and V-gene and J-gene trimming of TCR beta chains was found in a later genetic analysis and replicated in an independent cohort. In a later analysis, some 17,000 TCR beta sequences were associated with specific HLA alleles at a false discovery rate of 0.05. This cohort had only TCR beta chains sequenced, and the lack of alpha or paired-chain data limited which features could be detected. A further reported finding was that TCR beta sequences accurately predicted the HLA-A and HLA-B alleles for most subjects in the first cohort. Several of the top co-occurrence clusters appeared to be linked to parvovirus B19, influenza, CMV and Epstein-Barr virus, according to a later analysis. The classifier was reported to diagnose cytomegalovirus status with high specificity and sensitivity in both the original and validation cohorts. Compared with equally common non-associated chains, HLA-associated TCR beta chains in a later analysis were more clonally expanded and had lower generation probabilities. Roughly uniform sequencing depth across donors was assumed in presence/absence analyses, although this assumption may not hold. Because the 87-base-pair reads could not distinguish some IMGT-functional V segments, including TRBV6-2 and TRBV6-3, those segments were excluded. A few of the identified cytomegalovirus-associated TCR beta chains were confirmed in vitro to be specific for cytomegalovirus antigens.

Library preparation employed the immunoSEQ multiplex PCR assay. The multiplex PCR relied on a mix of 60 forward primers for TCR Vbeta segments and 13 reverse primers for TCR Jbeta segments. The CDR3 region of rearranged TCR beta genes was amplified from genomic DNA with a multiplex PCR assay. The Illumina HiSeq System was used to sequence the amplified TCR beta libraries as 87-base-pair reads. The published analysis was carried out like this. A later analysis counted approximately 76 million unique TCR beta chains across the 550 to 700 repertoires, and 10 million to 11 million of these chains were shared by at least two donors. Raw reads were error-corrected and collapsed into unique sequences with a nearest-neighbor algorithm that merged closely related sequences to remove PCR and sequencing errors. Alignment of CDR3 sequences to IMGT reference sequences was used to assign V, D and J gene segments. For a sequence to be retained, a match of at least six nucleotides to both a V gene segment and a J gene segment was required. A rearrangement counted as productive if the CDR3 had no stop codons and remained in frame with V and J, and every other rearrangement counted as non-productive. Following IMGT convention, CDR3 was defined as the stretch from the second conserved V-encoded cysteine to the conserved J-encoded phenylalanine. The earlier analysis of some 600 of the donors excluded sequences that lacked an unambiguous match to a single V gene segment. An earlier analysis of a few hundred of the donors classified V segments as functional when productive rearrangements were above 56.7% and as segregating when the standard deviation between donors was above 5%. To diagnose cytomegalovirus status from the catalog of TCR beta chain sequences, a statistical classification framework was built. A later analysis assigned V and J genes by comparing TCR nucleotide sequences with IMGT/GENE-DB human TR gene sequences. A later analysis assigned CDR3 sequences and most-parsimonious VDJ recombination scenarios with the TCRdist pipeline. In a later analysis, each TCR beta chain was defined by its CDR3 amino acid sequence together with its V-gene family, and reads lacking a unique V-gene family were excluded. In a later analysis, several hundred highly shared, low-generation-probability nucleotide sequences were removed to address suspected cross-contamination and a sequencing artifact. In a later analysis, a clonal expansion index was calculated for each public chain from normalized within-repertoire ranks of inferred template counts. In a later analysis, generation probabilities were computed with a VDJ recombination model fitted to out-of-frame rearrangements, and the resulting probabilities were checked against IGoR. Hypergeometric tests were used in a later analysis to score TCR-TCR, TCR-HLA and TCR-CMV co-occurrence, with a repertoire-size bias correction applied to the TCR pairs. To estimate false discovery rates, a later analysis permuted the HLA or CMV assignments 20 times. In a later analysis, co-occurring TCRs were grouped using DBSCAN, and TCRdist sequence similarity was added for clustering within HLA-allele-positive subsets. Repertoires with fewer than 30,000 or more than 120,000 public chains were left out of co-occurrence clustering, as were five repertoires with anomalous nucleotide sharing. What TCRdb holds here is the immuneACCESS table cut down to in-frame rearrangements. Part of the clones is not present; checked against another copy, under half of the missing clones reflect an unresolved V gene, and the others are unexplained. Clone size and the V and J calls come from that table; the DNA yielded D and trimming. The sample has more than 65,000 clones on record, over 70% of them singletons. In total, the top ten clones hold 22% of the sample.

The cohort comprised under 700 healthy bone marrow donors. At the time of sampling, all cohort members were nominally healthy, though unrecorded immune exposures were likely present. The donor tested CMV seropositive, placing the donor among the approximately 290 seropositive members of the cohort. A peripheral blood sample was collected from each donor, and TCR beta sequencing was performed on peripheral blood mononuclear cells. Genomic DNA was extracted from the blood cell samples with the Qiagen DNeasy Blood Extraction Kit. Trimming at the junction amounts to 0 bases on V and 8 bases on J, and the germline ends lie 14 bases apart. The germline V gene gives CDR1 as SGHRS and CDR2 as YFSETQ. The CDR3 starts with the cysteine, ends with the phenylalanine, and has 15 residues. Here the CDR3 DNA is all that survives: 45 bases in frame from base 1. Of note for this clone: Its antigen remains unidentified. No per-base quality is available; no much larger clone lies one base away.

The receptor chain draws on TRBV5-1 and TRBJ1-4, with the identity of the D gene unclear. This sequence was found in a woman aged 40 to 50 in good health and CMV-seropositive. The sequencing input was PBMCs. CDR3 reads: CASSLDLGRGEKLFF. The base sequence is TGCGCCAGCAGCTTGGACTTAGGTCGAGGAGAAAAACTGTTTTTT.